Each of the 6 T cell receptor beta chains below was sequenced from the same sample in a study of neurological immune-mediated disorders. TCRdb processed the 5' RACE reads anew with MiXCR; each CDR3 protein has one entry. The sample has approximately 53,000 distinct CDR3 sequences, roughly 10% seen once. Time point specified: longitudinal time-point 1 (baseline). Sequenced sample: PBMCs. All receptors derive from a woman aged 40 to 50 in good health.

This clonotype was found many times. The V call is TRBV12-3 or TRBV12-4, the J call TRBJ1-2, with 9 bases that match TRBD1. Trimming took 5 bases from V and 7 from J; bases not matched to a gene: 5. The CDR3 sequence is 13 residues long. CDR3 DNA: TGTGCCAGCAGTATCACAGGGGGCGGTGGCTACACCTTC. It specifies CASSITGGGGYTF.

At least ten counts were recorded for this clonotype. The chain uses TRBV6-5 and TRBJ2-1; 7 nucleotides align to TRBD2. CDR3 length: 14 amino acids. The V gene end was trimmed by 5 bases and the J gene end by 8 bases; junction bases not matched to a gene: 9. Germline V CDR1 and CDR2: MNHEY, SVGAGI. CDR3 sequence reads: CASSPSGRGDEQFF. The CDR3 DNA is TGTGCCAGCAGTCCTTCGGGGAGGGGCGATGAGCAGTTCTTC.

This clonotype was seen at least ten times. This sequence joins TRBV7-8 and TRBJ1-5; D gene unclear. Germline CDR1 and CDR2: SGHVS and FQNEAQ. The CDR3 is made up of 16 amino acids. V was shortened by 3 bases and J by 1 base, with 13 bases between the two germline ends. The CDR3 DNA reads as TGTGCCAGCAGCTTGACCAGACACTTAAGCAATCAGCCCCAGCATTTT. This encodes CASSLTRHLSNQPQHF.

This clonotype has at least ten counts. The V and J genes are TRBV27 and TRBJ2-1; possibly TRBD2 for D (6 bases). V lost 5 bases to trimming and J lost 4 bases, with 24 bases between them. Germline assignment: CDR1 MNHEY and CDR2 SMNVEV (reference sequence). This CDR3 comprises 18 residues. The CDR3 loop reads CASSPGERAGTGYNEQFF. CDR3 DNA: TGTGCCAGCAGTCCGGGTGAGAGGGCGGGAACTGGGTACAATGAGCAGTTCTTC.

This clonotype appeared many times. The genes are TRBV7-2 and TRBJ1-1, with D possibly matching TRBD1 (5 bases). Germline V gene sequence: CDR1 SGHTA, CDR2 FQGNSA. V was cut by 1 base and J by 0 bases, with 9 bases left in between. This CDR3 spans 15 amino acids. The CDR3 DNA reads as TGTGCCAGCAGCTTAGATCGGGGCTTGAACACTGAAGCTTTCTTT. It codes for CASSLDRGLNTEAFF.

V gene TRBV30 combines with J gene TRBJ1-5; D unresolved. Between the trimmed V and J ends, which lost 3 bases and 1 base, there was a span of 7 bases. Looked up from germline, CDR1 is GTSNPN and CDR2 is SVGIG (reference sequence). This CDR3 region has 13 residues. Written as DNA, the CDR3 is TGTGCCTGGAGAAGCCGAAGCAATCAGCCCCAGCATTTT. Protein: CAWRSRSNQPQHF.